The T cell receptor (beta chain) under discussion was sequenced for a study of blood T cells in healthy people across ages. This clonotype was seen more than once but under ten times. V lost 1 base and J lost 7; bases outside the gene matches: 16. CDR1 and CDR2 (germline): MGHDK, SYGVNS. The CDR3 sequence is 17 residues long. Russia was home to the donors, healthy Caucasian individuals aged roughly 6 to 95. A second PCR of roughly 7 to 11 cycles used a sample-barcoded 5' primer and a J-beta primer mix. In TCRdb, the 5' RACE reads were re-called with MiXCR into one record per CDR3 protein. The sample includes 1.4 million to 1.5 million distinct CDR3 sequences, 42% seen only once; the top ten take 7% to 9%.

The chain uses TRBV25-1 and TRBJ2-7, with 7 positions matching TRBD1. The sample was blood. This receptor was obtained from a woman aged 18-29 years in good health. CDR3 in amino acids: CASSEFNARTGPGEQYF. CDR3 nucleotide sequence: TGTGCCAGCAGTGAATTTAACGCCCGGACAGGTCCGGGTGAGCAGTACTTC.